The 10 T cell receptor beta chains listed next were all sequenced from one sample in a study of cytomegalovirus exposure and HLA in healthy donors. With 60 Vbeta and 13 Jbeta primers, the PCR was carried out. The data were produced by immunoSEQ multiplex PCR, yet TCRdb's version contains in-frame clones alone and is incomplete. This sample has some 120,000 clones, with roughly 70% found just once. Sample: PBMCs. These receptors originate from a man aged 25-45 years in good health and CMV-seropositive.

The V call is TRBV29-1, the J call TRBJ2-1; D unresolved. Between the trimmed V and J ends, which lost 4 bases and 1 base, there was a span of 17 bases. Germline V CDR1 and CDR2: SQVTM, ANQGSEA. CDR3 length: 16 amino acids. This chain's CDR3 is CSVAMGLRRSYNEQFF. The DNA for the CDR3 is TGCAGCGTTGCCATGGGCTTGCGTAGGTCCTACAATGAGCAGTTCTTC.

This chain uses TRBV7-3 with TRBJ2-1; 16 nucleotides agree with TRBD2. Germline values: CDR1 SGHTA, CDR2 FQGTGA. V lost 5 bases and J lost 16; bases outside the gene matches: 14. The length of the CDR3 is 16 residues. This chain's CDR3 is CASSLYGTSGGALIFF. The CDR3 DNA reads as TGTGCCAGCAGCCTCTATGGGACTAGCGGGGGGGCCCTTATTTTCTTC.

This clone was seen a single time. The genes are TRBV6-1 and TRBJ1-1, with D possibly TRBD1 on 6 matching bases. Germline CDR1 MNHNS, CDR2 SASEGT. There are 15 residues in the CDR3. V was shortened by 8 bases and J by 1 base, with 17 bases between the two germline ends. This chain's CDR3 is CASLLLEGGNTEAFF. The CDR3 DNA reads TGTGCCAGCCTTCTCCTCGAAGGGGGGAACACTGAAGCTTTCTTT.

The chain links TRBV6-6 to TRBJ2-1, with a possible D match to TRBD2 (5 bases). Germline V lookup: CDR1 MNHNY, CDR2 SVGAGI (reference sequence). CDR3 size: 13 residues. The germline V and J ends were trimmed by 2 bases and 3 bases, with 5 bases remaining between them. Here the CDR3 DNA reads TGTGCCAGCAGTTACGAGGGCTACAATGAGCAGTTCTTC. It translates to CASSYEGYNEQFF.

The V call is TRBV9, the J call TRBJ2-5, with D possibly TRBD1 on 6 matching bases. The tail of the sequence fits TRBJ2-7 better, so the J call may be wrong. This CDR3 is built from 14 residues. The germline CDR1 and CDR2 sequences are SGDLS and YYNGEE. The DNA of the CDR3 is TGTGCCAGCAGCGTAGGTAGGGGGTCCTACGAGCAGTACTTC. Its translation is CASSVGRGSYEQYF.

V usage is TRBV7-3 and J usage is TRBJ2-7; 9 nucleotides line up with TRBD1. Germline-derived CDR1 and CDR2 are SGHTA and FQGTGA. Unmatched junction bases numbered 23, after V lost 7 bases and J lost 7 bases. CDR3 length: 18 amino acids. This chain's CDR3 is CASTPDRGTLLGDQEQYF. The CDR3 region has the DNA TGTGCCAGCACCCCGGACAGGGGTACTCTACTGGGGGATCAGGAGCAGTACTTC.

The chain joins TRBV18 to TRBJ1-1; no firm D call. Trimming left V 3 bases short and J 7 bases short, with 15 bases between. The CDR3 is 14 amino acids. Per the germline V gene, CDR1 is KGHSH and CDR2 is LQKENI. CDR3 region: CASSPTSDGLEAFF. The CDR3 DNA reads TGTGCCAGCTCACCGACCTCGGACGGACTTGAAGCTTTCTTT.

This clone was seen only a few times. CDR3 region: CASSYGASTYEQYF. The CDR3 bases are TGTGCCAGCAGTTACGGGGCGTCGACCTACGAGCAGTACTTC. The chain couples TRBV6-5 to TRBJ2-7; TRBD1 might be the D (5 bases). Trimming left V 2 bases short and J 2 bases short, with 10 bases between. Germline lookup yields CDR1 MNHEY and CDR2 SVGAGI. The CDR3 covers 14 residues.

V gene TRBV5-6 combines with J gene TRBJ2-1, with D perhaps matching TRBD1 (5 bases). Trimming removed 7 bases from V and 6 bases from J, with 20 bases in between. CDR3 length equals 15 residues. CDR1 and CDR2 (germline): SGHDT, YYEEEE. The CDR3 DNA follows: TGTGCCAGCTCTCGGTGGGGCCTTCCTGGCAATGAGCAGTTCTTC. As protein: CASSRWGLPGNEQFF.

The chain couples TRBV7-9 to TRBJ2-7, with D tentatively TRBD2 (6 bases). The V and J ends lost 5 bases and 6 bases respectively, with 14 bases between them. CDR1 SEHNR and CDR2 FQNEAQ come from the germline V gene (reference sequence). CDR3 size: 13 residues. CDR3 sequence reads: CASSIRLVAEQYF. The CDR3 region has the DNA TGTGCCAGCAGCATCAGACTAGTTGCCGAGCAGTACTTC.